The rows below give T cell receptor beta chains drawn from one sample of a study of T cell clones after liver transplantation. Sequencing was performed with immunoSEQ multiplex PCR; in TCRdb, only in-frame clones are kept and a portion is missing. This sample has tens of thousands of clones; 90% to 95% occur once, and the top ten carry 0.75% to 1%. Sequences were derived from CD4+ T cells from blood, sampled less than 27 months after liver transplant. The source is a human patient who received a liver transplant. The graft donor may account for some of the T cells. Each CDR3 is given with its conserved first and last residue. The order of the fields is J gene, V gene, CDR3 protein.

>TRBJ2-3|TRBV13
CASGSGGRDTQYF
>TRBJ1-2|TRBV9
CASSVGQGNYGYTF
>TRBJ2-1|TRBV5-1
CASSSQVHQGTNNEQFF
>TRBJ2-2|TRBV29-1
CSVEGQLPGELFF
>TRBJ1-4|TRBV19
CASSIDRYRATNEKLFF
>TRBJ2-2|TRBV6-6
CASMRTRGTGELFF
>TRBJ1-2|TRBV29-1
CSVTENYGYTF
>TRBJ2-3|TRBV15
CATSRDADTQYF
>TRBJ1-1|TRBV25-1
CASSELYGGVGDTEAFF
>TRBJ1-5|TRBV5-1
CASSLTGQGRPQHF
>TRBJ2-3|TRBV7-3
CASSPRASGRAMNTQYF
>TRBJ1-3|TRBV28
CASSFFENTIYF
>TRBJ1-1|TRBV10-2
CASQRGGTEAFF
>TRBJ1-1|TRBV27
CASSSRDAVNTEAFF
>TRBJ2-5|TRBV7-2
CASSLSGSKGQETQYF
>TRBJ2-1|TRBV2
CASSGTSGSKYEQFF
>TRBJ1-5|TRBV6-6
CASSPGGQPQHF
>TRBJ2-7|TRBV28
CASSLPVGGSSYEQYF
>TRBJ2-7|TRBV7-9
CASSLGGAGGIYEQYF
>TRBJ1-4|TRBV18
CASSRMGTNEKLFF
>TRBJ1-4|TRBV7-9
CASSSPGTGFEKLFF
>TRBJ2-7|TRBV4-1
CASSPTGTYEQYF
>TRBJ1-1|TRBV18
CASSPGDREEAFF
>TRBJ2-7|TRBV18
CASSSSGGSSYEQYF
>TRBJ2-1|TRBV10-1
CASSGGATHNEQFF
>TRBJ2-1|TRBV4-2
CASSQGRSGGNEQFF
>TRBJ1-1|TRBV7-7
CASSLRVGTEAFF
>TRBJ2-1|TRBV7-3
CASSLTGGQYNEQFF
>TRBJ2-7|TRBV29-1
CSVDRGNEQYF
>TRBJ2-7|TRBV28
CASSLIGPSYEQYF
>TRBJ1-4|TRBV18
CASSPPGGGREKLFF
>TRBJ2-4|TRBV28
CASSPAGAVAKNIQYF
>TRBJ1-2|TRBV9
CASSTPGTTIGHGYTF
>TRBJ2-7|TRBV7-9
CASSSSGREEQYF
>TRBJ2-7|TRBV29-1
CSVGRGVGYEQYF
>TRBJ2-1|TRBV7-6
CASSPRRTSARDEQFF
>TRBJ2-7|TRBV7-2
CASSLLGRLAGVYEQYF
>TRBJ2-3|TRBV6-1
CASRKRGYADTQYF
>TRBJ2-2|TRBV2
CASKLAGAGELFF
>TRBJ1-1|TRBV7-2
CASSLGGDRGRSDTEAFF
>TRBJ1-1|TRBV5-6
CASSFPQGITEAFF
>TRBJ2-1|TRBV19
CASTLRGTSAYNEQFF
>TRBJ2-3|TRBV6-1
CASSEAGTRTQYF
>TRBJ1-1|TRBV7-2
CASSLVLRTEAFF
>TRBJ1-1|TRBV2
CASRRRVMNTEAFF
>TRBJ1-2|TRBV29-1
CSARQGAEGYTF
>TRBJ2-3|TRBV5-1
CASRQSTDTQYF
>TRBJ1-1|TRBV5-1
CASSLERGHSLNTEAFF